This entry lists 10 T cell receptor beta chains sequenced from one sample in a study of blood T cell repertoires in COVID-19 (dated by TCRdb to 2018 to 2020). Library construction relied on the immunoSEQ multiplex PCR assay. Imported from immuneACCESS, the table was reduced by TCRdb to in-frame sequences with V and J called. These copies leave out some clones; in studies compared against another copy, an unresolved V gene accounts for under half, and the cause of the remainder is not known. For this sample the table gives 100,000 to 150,000 clones, of which under 85% were detected only once. The top ten clones comprise 10% to 15% of the sample. Material: peripheral blood. These receptors were obtained from a woman in her sixties with acute or convalescent COVID-19.

V gene TRBV30 combines with J gene TRBJ1-6, with D uncertain. CDR1 and CDR2 from the germline V gene are GTSNPN and SVGIG (reference sequence). Trimming shortened V by 2 bases and J by 0 bases, and 8 bases separated the two germline ends. This CDR3 comprises 15 residues. CDR3 DNA sequence: TGTGCCTGGAGTATCACACGCTCCTATAATTCACCCCTCCACTTT. Its translation: CAWSITRSYNSPLHF.

The chain uses TRBV29-1 and TRBJ1-2; D not certain. V lost 6 bases, J lost 8 bases, and 22 bases lay in between. Germline CDR1 reads SQVTM; CDR2 reads ANQGSEA. There are 14 residues in the CDR3. CDR3: CSVPGRGADLGYTF. CDR3 DNA sequence: TGCAGCGTCCCCGGACGGGGTGCTGATCTGGGCTACACCTTC.

The chain joins TRBV7-9 to TRBJ1-2, with a tentative D call TRBD1 (6 bases). There are 15 residues in the CDR3. Germline lookup yields CDR1 SEHNR and CDR2 FQNEAQ (reference sequence). The V gene lost 6 bases and the J gene lost 1 base, with 15 bases spanning the gap. DNA for the CDR3: TGTGCCAGCAGTTCGACAGGAGTAGTTAACTATGGCTACACCTTC. Residues: CASSSTGVVNYGYTF.

The rearrangement uses TRBV19 and TRBJ2-7; D is possibly TRBD1 (5 bases). There are 14 residues in the CDR3. Germline V gene sequence: CDR1 LNHDA, CDR2 SQIVND (reference sequence). V dropped 5 bases and J dropped 7 bases, with 18 bases sitting between them. CDR3 loop: CASSPRQSVGEQYF. In DNA form, the CDR3 reads TGTGCCAGTAGTCCCCGACAGTCCGTGGGTGAGCAGTACTTC.

This chain uses TRBV7-9 with TRBJ2-3; D may be TRBD2 (6 bases). Trimming removed 2 bases at V and 3 bases at J, with 9 bases between. CDR3 length: 14 residues. Germline CDR1 reads SEHNR; CDR2 reads FQNEAQ (reference sequence). This CDR3 is CASSLILATDTQYF. Written as DNA, the CDR3 is TGTGCCAGCAGCTTAATTCTAGCGACAGATACGCAGTATTTT.

V and J are TRBV7-3 and TRBJ2-7; a weak D match, TRBD1 (5 bases). From germline, CDR1 is SGHTA and CDR2 FQGTGA. The V end lost 6 bases, the J end lost 1 base, and 10 bases lay between the germline ends. This CDR3 comprises 13 residues. In DNA, the CDR3 is TGTGCCAGCAGTGCAAGACAGTCCTACGAGCAGTACGTC. Amino acid sequence: CASSARQSYEQYV.

The chain joins TRBV19 to TRBJ1-4; D perhaps matches TRBD1 (5 bases). With 7 bases removed from V and 4 bases from J, the gap between germline ends came to 10 bases. There are 13 residues in the CDR3. The V gene's germline CDR1 is LNHDA and CDR2 SQIVND (reference sequence). The CDR3 loop is CASKSRDNEKLFF. CDR3 DNA sequence: TGTGCCAGTAAAAGCAGGGATAATGAAAAACTGTTTTTT.

The V gene is TRBV6-5, the J gene TRBJ1-2; possibly TRBD1 for D (6 bases). Trimming removed 5 bases from V and 6 bases from J, with 10 bases in between. The CDR3 runs to 12 residues. CDR1 and CDR2 (germline): MNHEY, SVGAGI. CDR3 in DNA: TGTGCCAGCAGTCGGACAGTAGATGGCTACACCTTC. This sequence encodes CASSRTVDGYTF.

The chain joins TRBV6-5 to TRBJ1-5; D is possibly TRBD1 (5 bases). Looked up from germline, CDR1 is MNHEY and CDR2 is SVGAGI. The CDR3 consists of 14 residues. The V end lost 2 bases, the J end lost 9 bases, and 14 bases lay between the germline ends. The chain's CDR3 is CASSYEQAGLPQHF. The CDR3 nucleotides are TGTGCCAGCAGTTACGAACAGGCCGGGTTGCCCCAGCATTTT.

The chain recombines TRBV4-1 with TRBJ1-4, with D uncertain. CDR1 is MGHRA and CDR2 is YSYEKL in the germline V gene. V dropped 0 bases and J dropped 5 bases, with 4 bases sitting between them. The CDR3 spans 13 residues. CDR3 bases: TGCGCCAGCAGCCAAGACAGGAATGAAAAACTGTTTTTT. It encodes CASSQDRNEKLFF.